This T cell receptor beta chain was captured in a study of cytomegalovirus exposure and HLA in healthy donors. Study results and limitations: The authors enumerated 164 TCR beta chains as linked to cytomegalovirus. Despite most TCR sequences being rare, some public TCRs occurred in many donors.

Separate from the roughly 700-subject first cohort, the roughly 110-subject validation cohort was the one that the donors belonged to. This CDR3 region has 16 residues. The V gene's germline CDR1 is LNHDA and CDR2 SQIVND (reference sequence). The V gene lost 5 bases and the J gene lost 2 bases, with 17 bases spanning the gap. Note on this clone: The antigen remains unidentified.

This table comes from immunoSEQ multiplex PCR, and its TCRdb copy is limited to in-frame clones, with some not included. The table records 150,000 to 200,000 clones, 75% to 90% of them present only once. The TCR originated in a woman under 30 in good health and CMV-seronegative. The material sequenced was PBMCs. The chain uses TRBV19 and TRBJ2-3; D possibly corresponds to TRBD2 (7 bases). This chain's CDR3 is CASSPARGGLTDTQYF. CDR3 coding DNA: TGTGCCAGTAGTCCTGCGAGGGGGGGCCTCACAGATACGCAGTATTTT. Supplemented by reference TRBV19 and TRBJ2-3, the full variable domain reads DGGITQSPKYLFRKEGQNVTLSCEQNLNHDAMYWYRQDPGQGLRLIYYSQIVNDFQKGDIAEGYSVSREKKESFPLTVTSAQKNPTAFYLCASSPARGGLTDTQYFGPGTRLTVL.